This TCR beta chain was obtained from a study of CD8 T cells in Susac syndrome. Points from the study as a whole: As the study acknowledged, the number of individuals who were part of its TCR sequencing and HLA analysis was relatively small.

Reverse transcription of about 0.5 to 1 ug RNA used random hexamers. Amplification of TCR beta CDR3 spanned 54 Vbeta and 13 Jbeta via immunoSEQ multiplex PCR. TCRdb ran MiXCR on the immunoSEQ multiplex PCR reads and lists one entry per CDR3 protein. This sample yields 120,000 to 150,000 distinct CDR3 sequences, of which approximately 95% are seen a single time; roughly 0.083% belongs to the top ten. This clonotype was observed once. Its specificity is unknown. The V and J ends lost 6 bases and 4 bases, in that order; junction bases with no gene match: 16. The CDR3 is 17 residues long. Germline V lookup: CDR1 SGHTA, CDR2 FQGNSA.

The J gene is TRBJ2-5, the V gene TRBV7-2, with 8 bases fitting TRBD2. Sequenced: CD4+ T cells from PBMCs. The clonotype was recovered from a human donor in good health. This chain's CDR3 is CASSPGGGSPSGETQYF. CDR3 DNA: TGTGCCAGCAGTCCCGGGGGGGGGAGTCCGTCTGGAGAGACCCAGTACTTC.